Listed here is a single TCR beta chain. A much bigger clone sits one base away, suggesting this may be a read error. In TCRdb, the PCR reads were re-called with MiXCR into one record per CDR3 protein. The table has some 590,000 distinct CDR3 sequences, about 25% seen once. The sample originates from a study of molecular identifiers for immune sequencing clone quantification. This CDR3 has 14 amino acids. The V gene's germline CDR1 is SEHNR and CDR2 FQNEAQ (reference sequence). The sequence came from a human donor in good health. Some libraries in this study had Jurkat cell RNA spiked in. The specimen was naive CD8+ T cells from blood, with Jurkat cell RNA spiked in. The subset denotes: FACS-sorted CD8+CD4-CCR7+CD45RA+ naive T cells. The rearrangement uses TRBV7-9 and TRBJ2-5, with TRBD1 as a possible D gene (6 bases). The CDR3 DNA sequence: TGTGCCAGCAGCGACCCAACAGGGCAAGGGACCCAGTACTTC. As protein: CASSDPTGQGTQYF. The whole variable domain, remainder taken from reference TRBV7-9 and TRBJ2-5, is DTGVSQNPRHKITKRGQNVTFRCDPISEHNRLYWYRQTLGQGPEFLTYFQNEAQLEKSRLLSDRFSAERPKGSFSTLEIQRTEQGDSAMYLCASSDPTGQGTQYFGPGTRLLVL.